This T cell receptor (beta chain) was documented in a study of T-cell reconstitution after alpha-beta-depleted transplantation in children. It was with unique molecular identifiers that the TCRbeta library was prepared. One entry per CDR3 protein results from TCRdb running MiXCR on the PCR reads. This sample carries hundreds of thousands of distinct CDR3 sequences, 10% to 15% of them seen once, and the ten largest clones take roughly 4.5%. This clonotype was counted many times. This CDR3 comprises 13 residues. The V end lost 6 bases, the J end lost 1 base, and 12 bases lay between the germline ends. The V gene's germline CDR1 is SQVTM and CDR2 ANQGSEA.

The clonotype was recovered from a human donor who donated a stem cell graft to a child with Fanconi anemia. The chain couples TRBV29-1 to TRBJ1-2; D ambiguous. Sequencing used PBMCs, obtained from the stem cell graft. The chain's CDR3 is CSVRADDNYGYTF. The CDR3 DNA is TGCAGCGTGAGGGCTGATGATAACTATGGCTACACCTTC.